A single sample gave rise to the 6 T cell receptor beta chains below, sequenced in a study of T cells in narcolepsy. Produced via immunoSEQ multiplex PCR; TCRdb's table is partial and in-frame only. This repertoire shows approximately 25,000 clones, roughly four fifths found once; its top ten account for 1% to 1.4%. Sequencing was carried out using memory (CD45RA-) CD4+ T cells from blood. The receptors were sampled from a human donor in good health.

The V and J genes are TRBV18 and TRBJ1-1; D is unresolved. The V end was cut by 1 base, the J end by 0 bases, with 6 bases between. Germline values: CDR1 KGHSH, CDR2 LQKENI. The CDR3 consists of 14 residues. DNA of the CDR3: TGTGCCAGCTCACCACTCAACCTGAACACTGAAGCTTTCTTT. Encoded protein: CASSPLNLNTEAFF.

The chain uses TRBV7-2 and TRBJ2-1; 10 positions match TRBD2. The V and J ends lost 3 bases and 6 bases, in that order; junction bases with no gene match: 14. This CDR3 is 18 amino acids long. The germline V gene has CDR1 SGHTA and CDR2 FQGNSA. Here the CDR3 reads CASSLGVGFSGRANEQFF. The CDR3 nucleotides are TGTGCCAGCAGCTTGGGGGTAGGGTTCAGCGGGAGGGCCAATGAGCAGTTCTTC.

This clone came up once. The CDR3 DNA is TGTGCCAGCAGCGTACAGGGGGCGCGTACTGAAGCTTTCTTT. Residues: CASSVQGARTEAFF. The chain combines TRBV5-4 with TRBJ1-1, with 9 bases fitting TRBD1. Germline lookup yields CDR1 SGHNT and CDR2 YYREEE (reference sequence). The V and J ends lost 4 bases and 5 bases, in that order; junction bases with no gene match: 6. The length of the CDR3 is 14 residues.

The gene calls are TRBV7-8 and TRBJ2-5; a weak D match, TRBD2 (5 bases). In germline, CDR1 is SGHVS, CDR2 FQNEAQ. V was clipped by 3 bases and J by 3 bases, with 8 bases between them. CDR3 length: 13 residues. CDR3: CASSFPGKETQYF. In nucleotides, the CDR3 is TGTGCCAGCAGCTTTCCCGGGAAAGAGACCCAGTACTTC.

This clone turned up a few times. The chain is built from TRBV7-9 and TRBJ1-2; maybe TRBD1 (6 bases). CDR1 and CDR2 from the germline V gene are SEHNR and FQNEAQ (reference sequence). This CDR3 is 12 amino acids long. V was pared by 4 bases and J by 8 bases, with 11 bases between. CDR3 residues: CASSSPQGGYTF. The CDR3 DNA is TGTGCCAGCAGCTCCCCCCAGGGGGGCTACACCTTC.

The V and J genes are TRBV12-5 and TRBJ1-3, with 8 bases aligning to TRBD1. V lost 1 base, J lost 0 bases, and 2 bases stayed unmatched. Germline values: CDR1 LGHNT, CDR2 FRNRAP. The CDR3 has 16 amino acids. The CDR3 loop reads CASGLGQGISGNTIYF. The CDR3 region has the DNA TGTGCTAGTGGTTTGGGACAGGGGATCTCTGGAAACACCATATATTTT.